This record concerns one T cell receptor beta chain sequence. Its antigen is unknown. The table came from immunoSEQ multiplex PCR; TCRdb's copy has only in-frame clones and leaves some out. The sample shows about 86,000 clones, over 75% of them seen only once. The CDR3 sequence is 11 residues long. Germline CDR1 reads MNHEY; CDR2 reads SVGAGI. V lost 5 bases and J lost 6, with 8 bases in between. The data are from a study of PD-L1 blockade in urothelial cancer. Study-wide results and caveats: In blood at 3 weeks, tumor-associated clones expanded more among patients with durable benefit.

Time point described: pretreatment peripheral blood. Urothelial carcinoma in patients was locally advanced or metastatic. The material was PBMCs, obtained around atezolizumab (anti-PD-L1) treatment. The chain carries TRBV6-5 and TRBJ2-7; TRBD2 is a possible D gene (5 bases). The receptor's source is a man aged 55 to 70 with urothelial cancer. The CDR3 nucleotides are TGTGCCAGCAGTGTGAGGGTCGAGCAGTACTTC. It specifies CASSVRVEQYF.